The T cell receptor (beta chain) described here comes from a study of blood T cells in healthy people across ages. Study-wide background: Template switching recovered approximately one barcoded beta molecule for every two T cells.

It was with a sample-barcoded 5' primer and a J-beta primer mix that a second PCR of about 6 to 12 cycles was run. TCRdb fed the 5' RACE reads into MiXCR, producing one record per CDR3 protein. The sample shows roughly 1.6 million distinct CDR3 sequences, 30% to 40% of them seen only once. In regard to this clonotype: Its antigen is not identified.

Whole-study findings and limits: Naive CD4+ cell counts and diversity both ran higher in long-lived than in aged donors. Roughly linear declines in TCR beta diversity per million T cells occurred with age.

There were healthy Caucasian individuals from Russia, aged roughly 6 to 95, serving as donors. The ends were cut back, 8 bases at V and 4 bases at J, with 15 bases in the middle. The length of the CDR3 is 14 residues. Sequenced sample: blood. This chain links TRBV12-3 or TRBV12-4 with TRBJ1-5, with no clear D. The source of this sequence is a woman aged 25 to 39 in good health. In DNA, the CDR3 is TGTGCCAGCGGCGTTTCGGGGTTGAATCAGCCCCAGCATTTT. Its protein product is CASGVSGLNQPQHF.